The text below deals with one TCR beta chain. Its specific antigen is unknown. No base qualities exist here, and no much larger clone lies one base off it. The entry originates in a study of cytomegalovirus exposure and HLA in healthy donors (dated by TCRdb to about 2017). A note on the overall study: According to an earlier analysis of several hundred of the donors, about 190 million T cells yielded over 100 million unique TCR beta sequences and less than 300 Gb of sequence data. An early release covering 550 to 650 HLA-typed donors comprised about 310 gigabases of sequencing data and tens of millions of unique TCR sequences. Of the roughly 390 genotyped donors, around 81% fell in the genetic ancestry cluster associated with self-reported Caucasian donors. The study aimed to test whether signatures of past pathogen exposure could be identified by cataloging public T cell receptors. The study used immunosequencing to profile the T cell repertoires of about 670 subjects and linked those repertoires to cytomegalovirus serostatus. Along with the approximately 620-subject first cohort, a separate validation cohort of over a hundred different subjects was used. The study combined high-throughput TCR immunosequencing, statistical association of individual TCRs with disease status, and machine learning to predict cytomegalovirus infection status. A later analysis re-examined previously published TCR beta repertoires from just over 650 donors and added high-resolution HLA genotyping to investigate patterns of TCR occurrence. The later analysis used no new phenotypic data to find candidate immune exposures, relying instead on TCR beta sequences and their occurrence across donors. An earlier analysis of 587 of the donors used high-throughput TCR beta sequencing to judge whether each TCR beta V gene segment behaved as functional or pseudogenic. Alongside the repertoire data, information on donor age, sex, ethnicity and CMV serostatus was compiled. Genome-wide SNP genotypes for about three fifths of the roughly 670 donors were used in a later genetic analysis, which treated that subset as a discovery cohort. Every discovery cohort repertoire had been produced on one sequencing platform. Class I and class II HLA loci were covered by the typing at four-digit resolution. The number of typed donors differed by locus: 629-630 for A, B, C, DRB1 and DQB1; about 520 for DQA1; approximately 600 for DPA1; and 450 to 480 for DPB1. Five DR-DQ haplotypes were handled as single units for association and clustering because linkage in the cohort was strong. Across 398 genotyped donors of the cohort, an average of roughly 250,000 unique TCR beta nucleotide sequences per donor were sequenced, and approximately 17% of those sequences were non-productive. What the work shows at the level of the full study, not this receptor alone: Three of the identified cytomegalovirus-associated TCR beta chains were confirmed in vitro to be specific for cytomegalovirus antigens. Immune exposure information for the cohort was limited to CMV serostatus. According to a later genetic analysis, donors in an Asian-associated ancestry cluster had fewer N-insertions in productive TCRs than the roughly 670-donor mean. In a later analysis, TCR association rates were found to vary across HLA loci, with the most associated TCRs seen for DRB1 alleles and the fewest for HLA-C alleles. Across donors, most TCR sequences were observed very rarely, whereas some public TCRs were present in many individuals. Compared with equally common non-associated chains, HLA-associated TCR beta chains in a later analysis were more clonally expanded and had lower generation probabilities. The study listed over 150 TCR beta chains as associated with cytomegalovirus. V-gene and J-gene trimming of TCR beta chains was associated with a missense DCLRE1C variant in a later genetic analysis, and the association was replicated in an independent cohort. When HLA alleles, especially DR and DQ, strongly co-occurred, TCR associations were difficult to assign to individual alleles. Several of the top co-occurrence clusters appeared to be linked to parvovirus B19, influenza, CMV and Epstein-Barr virus, according to a later analysis. An earlier analysis of approximately 540 of the donors showed that most TCR beta V segments appeared in productive rearrangements either about 87% or about 30% of the time, which broadly matched IMGT annotations. A later analysis associated about 16,000 TCR beta sequences with specific HLA alleles at a false discovery rate of 0.05. A further reported finding was that TCR beta sequences accurately predicted the HLA-A and HLA-B alleles for most subjects in the first cohort. The authors suggested that the approach could potentially be extended to other disease states and immunological phenotypes. A cluster of highly shared sequence variants was judged likely to represent a technical artifact of the sequencing pipeline. The classifier was reported to diagnose cytomegalovirus status with high specificity and sensitivity in both the original cohort and the validation cohort. Linkage disequilibrium might explain the correlated functional status among segregating V segments, but an unknown experimental factor could not be excluded. Roughly uniform sequencing depth across donors was assumed in presence/absence analyses, although this assumption may not hold. Because counts were too low, approximately 15 rarely observed V segments, including chromosome 9 orphons, were excluded from the earlier analysis of around 640 of the donors. HLA typing was unavailable for some donors at each locus, so association tests used only the typed subset. Because the 87-base-pair reads could not distinguish some IMGT-functional V segments, including TRBV6-2 and TRBV6-3, those segments were excluded. The cohort was sequenced for TCR beta chains only, and without alpha or paired-chain data the features that could be detected were limited. A later analysis found that most CMV-associated TCR beta chains appeared HLA-restricted, with HLA associations seemingly driven largely by CMV exposure.

CDR1 and CDR2, per the germline V gene (reference sequence), are LNHDA and SQIVND. The CDR3 spans 15 residues, from the cysteine through the phenylalanine. Left in the record is the CDR3 DNA by itself, 45 bases read in frame from the first base. Trimming takes 7 bases from V and 7 bases from J, and the germline ends sit 22 bases apart. The cohort was made up of approximately 670 healthy bone marrow donors. At the time of sampling, every cohort member was nominally healthy, though immune exposures that went unrecorded were likely present. The donor tested CMV seropositive, placing the donor among the approximately 310 seropositive members of the cohort. Every donor gave a peripheral blood sample, and the peripheral blood mononuclear cells from that sample were used for TCR beta sequencing. The Qiagen DNeasy Blood Extraction Kit was used to extract genomic DNA from the blood cell samples. Receptor amplification or capture employed the immunoSEQ multiplex PCR assay. For the multiplex PCR, a mixture combining 60 forward primers for TCR Vbeta segments and 13 reverse primers for TCR Jbeta segments was used. Amplification of the CDR3 region of rearranged TCR beta genes was performed with a multiplex PCR assay on genomic DNA. The Illumina HiSeq System was used to sequence the amplified TCR beta libraries as 87-base-pair reads. Under the source paper's analysis protocol: Across the roughly 700 repertoires, a later analysis counted some 81 million unique TCR beta chains, roughly 11 million of which were shared by at least two donors. To remove PCR and sequencing errors, raw reads were error-corrected and collapsed into unique sequences using a nearest-neighbor algorithm that merged closely related sequences. Alignment of CDR3 sequences to IMGT reference sequences was used to assign V, D and J gene segments. For a sequence to be retained, a match of at least six nucleotides was required to both a V gene segment and a J gene segment. A rearrangement was called productive if the CDR3 had no stop codons and remained in frame with V and J, and every other rearrangement was called non-productive. CDR3 was defined by IMGT convention, running from the second conserved V-encoded cysteine to the conserved J-encoded phenylalanine. The earlier analysis of 500 to 650 of the donors excluded any sequence lacking an unambiguous match to a single V gene segment. In an earlier analysis of several hundred of the donors, V segments were called functional above 56.7% productive rearrangements and were called segregating when the between-donor standard deviation exceeded 5%. A statistical classification framework was built to diagnose cytomegalovirus status from the catalog of TCR beta chain sequences. V and J gene assignment, in a later analysis, came from comparing TCR nucleotide sequences with IMGT/GENE-DB human TR gene sequences. A later analysis assigned CDR3 sequences and most-parsimonious VDJ recombination scenarios with the TCRdist pipeline. In a later analysis, each TCR beta chain was defined by its CDR3 amino acid sequence together with its V-gene family, and reads without a unique V-gene family were excluded. In a later analysis, several hundred highly shared, low-generation-probability nucleotide sequences were removed to address suspected cross-contamination and a sequencing artifact. In a later analysis, a clonal expansion index was calculated for each public chain from normalized within-repertoire ranks of inferred template counts. In a later analysis, generation probabilities were computed with a VDJ recombination model fitted to out-of-frame rearrangements, and the resulting probabilities were checked against IGoR. In a later analysis, hypergeometric tests were used to score TCR-TCR, TCR-HLA and TCR-CMV co-occurrence, with a repertoire-size bias correction applied to TCR pairs. A later analysis estimated false discovery rates by permuting HLA or CMV assignments 20 times. In a later analysis, co-occurring TCRs were grouped using DBSCAN, with TCRdist sequence similarity added in when clustering inside HLA-allele-positive subsets. Co-occurrence clustering excluded repertoires with fewer than 30,000 or more than 120,000 public chains, plus five with anomalous nucleotide sharing. In its TCRdb copy, this immuneACCESS table keeps in-frame sequences only and misses some clones. Where compared with another copy, unresolved V genes explain less than half of these, and the others have no known cause. The D gene and trimming were derived from the DNA, and the V and J assignments and clone size from that table. The sample table lists about 81,000 clones, 77% of them with a count of one. The ten most abundant clones make up under 3% of the sample.

The sequencing input was PBMCs. The chain employs TRBV19 and TRBJ1-1; the D gene is not confidently resolved. This receptor was identified in a man aged 50-60 years in good health and CMV-seropositive. The CDR3 loop reads CASINLWADGGEAFF. The bases are TGTGCCAGTATCAATCTGTGGGCGGACGGAGGTGAAGCTTTCTTT.